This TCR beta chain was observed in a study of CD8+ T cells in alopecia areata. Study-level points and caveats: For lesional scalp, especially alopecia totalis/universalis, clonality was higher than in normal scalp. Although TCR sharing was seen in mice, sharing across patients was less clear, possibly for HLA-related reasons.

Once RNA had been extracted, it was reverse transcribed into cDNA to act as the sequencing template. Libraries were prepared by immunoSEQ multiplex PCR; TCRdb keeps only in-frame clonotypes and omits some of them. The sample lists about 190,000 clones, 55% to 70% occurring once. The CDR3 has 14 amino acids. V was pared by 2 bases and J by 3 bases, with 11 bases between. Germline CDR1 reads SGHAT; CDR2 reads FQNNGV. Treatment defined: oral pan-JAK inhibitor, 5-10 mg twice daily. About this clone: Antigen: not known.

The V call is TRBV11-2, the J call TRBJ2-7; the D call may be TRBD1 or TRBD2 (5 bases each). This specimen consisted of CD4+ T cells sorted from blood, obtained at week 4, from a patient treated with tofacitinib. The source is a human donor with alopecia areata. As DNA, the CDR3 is TGTGCCAGCAGCTTAACGAGGGGTGGCTACGAGCAGTACTTC. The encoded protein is CASSLTRGGYEQYF. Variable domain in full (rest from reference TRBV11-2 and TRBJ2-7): EAGVAQSPRYKIIEKRQSVAFWCNPISGHATLYWYQQILGQGPKLLIQFQNNGVVDDSQLPKDRFSAERLKGVDSTLKIQPAKLEDSAVYLCASSLTRGGYEQYFGPGTRLTVT.